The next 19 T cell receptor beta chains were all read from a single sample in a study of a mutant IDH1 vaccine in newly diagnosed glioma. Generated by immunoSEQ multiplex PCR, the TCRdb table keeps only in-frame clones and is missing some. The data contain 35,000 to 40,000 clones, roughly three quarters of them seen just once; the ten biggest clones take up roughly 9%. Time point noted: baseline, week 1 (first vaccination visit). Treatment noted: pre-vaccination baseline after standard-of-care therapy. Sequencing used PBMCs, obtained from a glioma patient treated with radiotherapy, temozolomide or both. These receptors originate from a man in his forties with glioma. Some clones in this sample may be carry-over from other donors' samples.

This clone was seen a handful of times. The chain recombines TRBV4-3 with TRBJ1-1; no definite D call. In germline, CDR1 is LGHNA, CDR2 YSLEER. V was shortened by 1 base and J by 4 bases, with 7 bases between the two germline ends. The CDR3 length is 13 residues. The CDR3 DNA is TGCGCCAGCAGCCAAGGGGTGGGCACTGAAGCTTTCTTT. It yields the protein CASSQGVGTEAFF.

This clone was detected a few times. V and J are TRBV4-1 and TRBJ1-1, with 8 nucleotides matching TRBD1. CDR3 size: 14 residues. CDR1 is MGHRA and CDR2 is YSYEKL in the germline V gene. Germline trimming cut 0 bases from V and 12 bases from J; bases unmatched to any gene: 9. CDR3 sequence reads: CASSQEGVTGVTFF. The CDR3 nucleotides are TGCGCCAGCAGCCAAGAAGGGGTGACAGGGGTGACTTTCTTT.

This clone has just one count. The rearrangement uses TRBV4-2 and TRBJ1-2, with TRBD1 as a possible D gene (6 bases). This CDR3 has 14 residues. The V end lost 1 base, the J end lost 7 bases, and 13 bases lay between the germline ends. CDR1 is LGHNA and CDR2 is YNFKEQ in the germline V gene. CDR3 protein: CASSQVRGAGGYTF. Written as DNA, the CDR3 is TGTGCCAGCAGCCAAGTTCGGGGGGCAGGTGGCTACACCTTC.

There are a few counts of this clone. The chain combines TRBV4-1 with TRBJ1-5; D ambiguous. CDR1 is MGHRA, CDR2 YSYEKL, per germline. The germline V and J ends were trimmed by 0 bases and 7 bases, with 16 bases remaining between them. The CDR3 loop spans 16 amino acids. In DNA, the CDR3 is TGCGCCAGCAGCCAAGAAACAATATTAAGAAGACAGCCCCAGCATTTT. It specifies CASSQETILRRQPQHF.

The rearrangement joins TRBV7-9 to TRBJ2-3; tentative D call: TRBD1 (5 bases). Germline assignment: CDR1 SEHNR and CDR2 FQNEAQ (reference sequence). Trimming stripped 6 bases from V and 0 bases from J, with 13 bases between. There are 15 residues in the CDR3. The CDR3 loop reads CASSSTDPSTDTQYF. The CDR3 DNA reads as TGTGCCAGCAGTTCGACAGACCCTAGCACAGATACGCAGTATTTT. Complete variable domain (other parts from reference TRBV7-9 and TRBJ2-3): DTGVSQNPRHKITKRGQNVTFRCDPISEHNRLYWYRQTLGQGPEFLTYFQNEAQLEKSRLLSDRFSAERPKGSFSTLEIQRTEQGDSAMYLCASSSTDPSTDTQYFGPGTRLTVL.

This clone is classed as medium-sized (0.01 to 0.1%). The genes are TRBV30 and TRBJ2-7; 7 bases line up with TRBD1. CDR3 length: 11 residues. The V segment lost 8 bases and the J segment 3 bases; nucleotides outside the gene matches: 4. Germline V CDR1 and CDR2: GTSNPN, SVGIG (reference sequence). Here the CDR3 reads CAGQDFYEQYF. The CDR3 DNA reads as TGTGCCGGACAGGATTTCTACGAGCAGTACTTC.

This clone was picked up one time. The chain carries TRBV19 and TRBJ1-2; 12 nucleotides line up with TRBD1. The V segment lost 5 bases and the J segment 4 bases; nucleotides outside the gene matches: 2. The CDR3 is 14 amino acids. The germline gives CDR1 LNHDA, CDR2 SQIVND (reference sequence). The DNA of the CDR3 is TGTGCCAGTAGTGGGGGACAGGGGGCCTATGGCTACACCTTC. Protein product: CASSGGQGAYGYTF. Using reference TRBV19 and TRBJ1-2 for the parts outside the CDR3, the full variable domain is DGGITQSPKYLFRKEGQNVTLSCEQNLNHDAMYWYRQDPGQGLRLIYYSQIVNDFQKGDIAEGYSVSREKKESFPLTVTSAQKNPTAFYLCASSGGQGAYGYTFGSGTRLTVV.

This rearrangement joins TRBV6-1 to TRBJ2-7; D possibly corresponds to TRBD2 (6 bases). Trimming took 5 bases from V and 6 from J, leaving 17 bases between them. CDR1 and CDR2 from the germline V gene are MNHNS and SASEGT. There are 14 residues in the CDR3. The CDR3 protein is CASSWGEPRAEQYF. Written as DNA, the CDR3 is TGTGCCAGCAGTTGGGGGGAACCTCGAGCCGAGCAGTACTTC.

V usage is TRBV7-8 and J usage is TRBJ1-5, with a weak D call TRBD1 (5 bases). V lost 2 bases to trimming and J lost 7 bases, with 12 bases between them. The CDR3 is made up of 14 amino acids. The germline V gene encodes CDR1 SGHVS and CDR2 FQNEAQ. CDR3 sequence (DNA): TGTGCCAGCAGCTTATGGGGGACCGAACAGCCCCAGCATTTT. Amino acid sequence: CASSLWGTEQPQHF.

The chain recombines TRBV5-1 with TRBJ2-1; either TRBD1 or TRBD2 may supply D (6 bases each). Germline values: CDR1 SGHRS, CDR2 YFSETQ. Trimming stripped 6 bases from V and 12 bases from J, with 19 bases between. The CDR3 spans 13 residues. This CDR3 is CASTTGAASGQFF. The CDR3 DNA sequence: TGCGCCAGCACCACGGGGGCGGCATCCGGGCAGTTCTTC.

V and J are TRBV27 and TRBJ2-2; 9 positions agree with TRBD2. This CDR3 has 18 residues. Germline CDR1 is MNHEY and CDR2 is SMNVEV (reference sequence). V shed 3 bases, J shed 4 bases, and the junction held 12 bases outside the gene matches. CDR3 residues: CASSFRLAGGLGTGELFF. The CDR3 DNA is TGTGCCAGCAGTTTCCGATTGGCGGGGGGGCTCGGCACCGGGGAGCTGTTTTTT.

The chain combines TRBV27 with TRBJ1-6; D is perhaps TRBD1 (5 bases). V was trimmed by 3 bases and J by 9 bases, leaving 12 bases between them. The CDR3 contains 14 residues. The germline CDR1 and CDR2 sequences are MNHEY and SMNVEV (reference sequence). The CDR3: CASSLDISGSPLHF. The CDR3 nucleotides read TGTGCCAGCAGTTTGGACATCTCGGGTTCACCCCTCCACTTT.

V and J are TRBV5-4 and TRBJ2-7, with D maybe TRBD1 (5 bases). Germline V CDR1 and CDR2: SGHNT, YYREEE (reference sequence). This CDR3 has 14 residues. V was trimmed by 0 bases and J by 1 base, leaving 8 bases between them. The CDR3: CASSLARVSYEQYF. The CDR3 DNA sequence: TGTGCCAGCAGCTTGGCCAGGGTTTCCTACGAGCAGTACTTC.

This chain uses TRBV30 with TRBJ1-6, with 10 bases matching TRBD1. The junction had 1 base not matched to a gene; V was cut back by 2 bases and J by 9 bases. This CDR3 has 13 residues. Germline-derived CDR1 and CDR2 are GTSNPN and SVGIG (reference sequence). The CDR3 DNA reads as TGTGCCTGGAGTTGGGACAGGGGTTCACCCCTCCACTTT. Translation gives CAWSWDRGSPLHF. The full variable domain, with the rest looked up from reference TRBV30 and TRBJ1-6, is SQTIHQWPATLVQPVGSPLSLECTVEGTSNPNLYWYRQAAGRGLQLLFYSVGIGQISSEVPQNLSASRPQDRQFILSSKKLLLSDSGFYLCAWSWDRGSPLHFGNGTRLTVT.

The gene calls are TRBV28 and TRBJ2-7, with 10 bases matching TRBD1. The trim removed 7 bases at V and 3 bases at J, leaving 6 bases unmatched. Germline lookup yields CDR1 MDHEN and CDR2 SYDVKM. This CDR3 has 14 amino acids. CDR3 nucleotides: TGTGCCAGCAAAACGGGACAGGGGAACTACGAGCAGTACTTC. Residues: CASKTGQGNYEQYF.

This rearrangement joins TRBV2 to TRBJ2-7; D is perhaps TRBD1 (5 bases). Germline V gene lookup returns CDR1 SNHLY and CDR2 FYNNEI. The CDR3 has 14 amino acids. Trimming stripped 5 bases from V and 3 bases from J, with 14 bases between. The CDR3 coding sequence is TGTGCCAGCAGTCTCCCGTCAGGGTTCTACGAGCAGTACTTC. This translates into CASSLPSGFYEQYF.

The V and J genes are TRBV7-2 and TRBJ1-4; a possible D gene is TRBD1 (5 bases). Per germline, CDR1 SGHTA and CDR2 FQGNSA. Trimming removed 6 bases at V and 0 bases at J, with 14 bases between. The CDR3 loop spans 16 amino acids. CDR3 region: CASSGGTFATNEKLFF. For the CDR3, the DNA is TGTGCCAGCAGTGGAGGGACGTTTGCAACTAATGAAAAACTGTTTTTT.

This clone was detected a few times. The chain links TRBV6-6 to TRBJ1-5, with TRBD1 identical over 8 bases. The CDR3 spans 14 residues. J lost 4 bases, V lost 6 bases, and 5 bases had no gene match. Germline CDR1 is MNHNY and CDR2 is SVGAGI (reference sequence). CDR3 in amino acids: CASSGQGKNQPQHF. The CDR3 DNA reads TGTGCCAGCAGCGGACAGGGAAAAAATCAGCCCCAGCATTTT.

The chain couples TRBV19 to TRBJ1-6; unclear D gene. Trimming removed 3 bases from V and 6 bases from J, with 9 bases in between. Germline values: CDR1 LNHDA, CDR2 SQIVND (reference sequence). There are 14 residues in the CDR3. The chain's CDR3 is CASSMTSGNSPLHF. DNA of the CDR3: TGTGCCAGTAGTATGACCTCTGGTAATTCACCCCTCCACTTT.